This T cell receptor (beta chain) was retrieved from a study of yellow fever vaccine responses in identical twins. General study results and limits: Twins reportedly appeared to share part of their vaccine T cell response while keeping part individual.

TCRdb re-analysed the RT-PCR reads in MiXCR, keeping a single row per CDR3 protein. This sample has nearly 11,000 distinct CDR3 sequences, with 77% found just once. The germline V gene has CDR1 KGHSH and CDR2 LQKENI. This CDR3 is 16 amino acids long. V shed 0 bases and J shed 3 bases, with 14 bases lying between them. Remarks on this clonotype: The antigen is unknown.

Sequenced material: T cells from blood (PBMCs), unsorted or a sorted subset (not recorded which), taken before or after yellow fever vaccination (not recorded which). The origin of this receptor is a woman younger than 30 who received the yellow fever vaccine. The chain has TRBV18 and TRBJ1-1; D is unresolved. For the CDR3, the DNA is TGTGCCAGCTCACCACCGTTCGGTGCTACGGACACTGAAGCTTTCTTT. The encoded protein is CASSPPFGATDTEAFF. The full variable domain, its missing parts supplied by reference TRBV18 and TRBJ1-1, is NAGVMQNPRHLVRRRGQEARLRCSPMKGHSHVYWYRQLPEEGLKFMVYLQKENIIDESGMPKERFSAEFPKEGPSILRIQQVVRGDSAAYFCASSPPFGATDTEAFFGQGTRLTVV.